What follows is one T cell receptor beta chain and its context. The sample belongs to a study of cytomegalovirus exposure and HLA in healthy donors. Germline V gene sequence: CDR1 SEHNR, CDR2 FQNEAQ (reference sequence). This CDR3 has 15 residues. The J segment lost 8 bases and the V segment lost 4 bases, leaving 10 bases of the junction unmatched. The PCR was carried out with 60 Vbeta primers and 13 Jbeta primers. This table comes from immunoSEQ multiplex PCR, and its TCRdb copy is limited to in-frame clones, with some not included. The sample records around 120,000 clones, 65% to 80% being singletons.

Sequencing was done on a sample of PBMCs. This chain joins TRBV7-9 and TRBJ2-1; 8 nucleotides match TRBD2. The receptor was isolated from a man between 60 and 70 years old in good health and CMV-seropositive. The CDR3 here is CASSSLGLVGDEQFF. The CDR3 DNA follows: TGTGCCAGCAGCTCACTGGGACTAGTGGGCGATGAGCAGTTCTTC.